Below, 12 T cell receptor beta chains from the same sample are listed, as sequenced in a study of T cells in women clearing cervical HPV infection. Generated by immunoSEQ multiplex PCR, the TCRdb table keeps only in-frame clones and is missing some. Recorded for this sample: roughly 37,000 clones. The sequenced material came from blood buffy coat. These TCRs come from a woman between 18 and 70 years old with a cervical HPV16 infection that either progressed to CIN3+ or cleared (not recorded which).

The CDR3 here is CASSLGQALAKNIAFF. The part of the CDR3 DNA that was read is TGTGCCAGCAGTTTGGGACAAGCCCTAGCCAAAAACATT. J is TRBJ1-1 and V is TRBV6-2 or TRBV6-3; TRBD1 might be the D (6 bases). The CDR3 end falls 3 residues outside the read, so it is completed with the germline J gene. Per the germline V gene, CDR1 is MNHEY and CDR2 is SVGEGT. This CDR3 comprises 16 residues.

On this clone itself: The CDR3 extends 3 residues past the end of the read, so its final part is completed from the germline J gene. This chain uses TRBV7-3 with TRBJ2-5; a weak D match, TRBD1 (5 bases). This CDR3 contains 13 residues. V was shortened by 2 bases and J by 3 bases, with 7 bases between the two germline ends. Per germline, CDR1 SGHTA and CDR2 FQGTGA. CDR3 in amino acids: CASSLQGKETQYF. CDR3 DNA (partial): TGTGCCAGCAGCTTACAGGGCAAAGAGACC. Full variable domain (remainder filled in from reference TRBV7-3 and TRBJ2-5): GAGVSQTPSNKVTEKGKYVELRCDPISGHTALYWYRQSLGQGPEFLIYFQGTGAADDSGLPNDRFFAVRPEGSVSTLKIQRTERGDSAVYLCASSLQGKETQYFGPGTRLLVL.

For this clone: The read is 3 residues too short to cover the CDR3 end, so that end is filled in from the germline J gene. Additional DNA sequences in this sample encode the identical CDR3. V usage is TRBV28 and J usage is TRBJ1-2; no definite D call. The CDR3 is 12 amino acids. Germline V lookup: CDR1 MDHEN, CDR2 SYDVKM. The CDR3 is CASSLSGGGYTF. Incomplete CDR3 DNA: TGTGCCAGCAGTTTGTCAGGAGGCGGC.

Notes on this clone: The read finishes 3 residues shy of the CDR3 end, and the germline J gene is used to complete it. This chain uses TRBV5-1 with TRBJ2-7; D possibly corresponds to TRBD2 (6 bases). The CDR3 runs to 14 residues. V gave up 8 bases and J gave up 0 bases, with 15 bases separating them. Germline CDR1 SGHRS, CDR2 YFSETQ. CDR3 in amino acids: CASSHTGDSYEQYF. CDR3 bases read: TGCGCCAGTTCTCACACGGGGGACTCCTACGAG.

Comments on this clone: The read ends 3 residues shy of where the CDR3 ends; the end is completed using the germline J gene. This chain joins TRBV5-1 and TRBJ1-1, with D uncertain. There are 13 residues in the CDR3. Germline values: CDR1 SGHRS, CDR2 YFSETQ. V was shortened by 3 bases and J by 4 bases, with 10 bases between the two germline ends. CDR3 in amino acids: CASSSWQATEAFF. The sequenced part of the CDR3 DNA is TGCGCCAGCAGCTCGTGGCAGGCCACTGAA.

This clone is medium-sized by frequency. The read ends 3 residues shy of where the CDR3 ends; the end is completed using the germline J gene. The gene calls are TRBV5-4 and TRBJ2-3, with 9 bases aligning to TRBD2. In germline, CDR1 is SGHNT, CDR2 YYREEE (reference sequence). This CDR3 spans 16 amino acids. With V trimmed by 2 bases and J by 2 bases, 6 bases remained unmatched. CDR3 in amino acids: CASSFRGGAFTDTQYF. The CDR3 DNA, read in part, is TGTGCCAGCAGCTTTCGCGGGGGGGCTTTCACAGATACG.

Details on this clone: The read falls 3 residues short of the CDR3 end, and the missing part is taken from the germline J gene. The chain is built from TRBV2 and TRBJ1-1, with 7 bases matching TRBD1. The CDR3 sequence is 12 residues long. Germline values: CDR1 SNHLY, CDR2 FYNNEI. The DNA read from the CDR3 is TGTGCCAGCAGTAGGGACAGTTCTGCA. Its translation is CASSRDSSA. The full CDR3 reads CASSRDSSAAFF.

Of note for this clone: Coverage ceases 3 residues before the CDR3 finishes, and the germline J gene fills in the end. The chain combines TRBV11-2 with TRBJ2-1, with 13 bases aligning to TRBD2. In germline, CDR1 is SGHAT, CDR2 FQNNGV. The V segment lost 4 bases and the J segment 8 bases; nucleotides outside the gene matches: 2. The CDR3 has 14 amino acids. The CDR3 DNA, read in part, is TGTGCCAGCAGCTCGGGACTAGCGGGATATGAG. Translation: CASSSGLAGYE. In full, the CDR3 is CASSSGLAGYEQFF.

Points on this clone: The missing CDR3 end, 3 residues past where the read stops, is filled in from the germline J gene. This sequence joins TRBV7-2 and TRBJ2-1, with TRBD1 matching over 7 bases. V gave up 5 bases and J gave up 7 bases; unmatched junction bases: 11. CDR1 is SGHTA, CDR2 FQGNSA, per germline. This CDR3 spans 15 amino acids. CDR3 loop: CASSRGQVIGNEQFF. CDR3 DNA, as far as it was read: TGTGCCAGCAGCCGCGGACAGGTTATTGGTAATGAG.

Concerning this clone itself: The read halts 3 residues ahead of the CDR3 end, with the missing end drawn from the germline J gene. V gene TRBV2 combines with J gene TRBJ1-2, with a weak D call TRBD1 (5 bases). The CDR3 covers 12 residues. The germline V gene has CDR1 SNHLY and CDR2 FYNNEI. This CDR3 is CASSVGLPNYTF. The covered CDR3 bases are TGTGCCAGCAGTGTGGGACTACCGAAC.

As regards this clone: The read terminates 3 residues ahead of where the CDR3 ends, so the germline J gene completes it. The rearrangement joins TRBV7-6 to TRBJ2-3, with D hard to call. Germline V gene lookup returns CDR1 SGHVS and CDR2 FNYEAQ. The CDR3 contains 15 residues. This CDR3 reads CASSLEGRSVETQYF. The part of the CDR3 DNA that was read is TGTGCCAGCAGCTTAGAGGGCAGATCAGTAGAGACG. The whole variable domain, remainder taken from reference TRBV7-6 and TRBJ2-3, is GAGVSQSPRYKVTKRGQDVALRCDPISGHVSLYWYRQALGQGPEFLTYFNYEAQQDKSGLPNDRFSAERPEGSISTLTIQRTEQRDSAMYRCASSLEGRSVETQYFGPGTRLTVL.

Worth noting for this clone: At one end the junction does not follow the germline gene, possibly because of a read error. Read data end 3 residues before the CDR3 end; the end is taken from the germline J gene. This sequence joins TRBV5-1 and TRBJ2-6; 8 nucleotides match TRBD2. Germline values: CDR1 SGHRS, CDR2 YFSETQ. CDR3 length: 15 residues. CDR3 DNA (partial): TGCGCCAGCCGCTTCGGGGGGGCTGGGGCCAACGTC. Its translation: CASRFGGAGANV. The whole CDR3 protein is CASRFGGAGANVLTF.